The 32 T cell receptor beta chains below were found in one sample sequenced in a study of T cells in Graves' hyperthyroidism and ophthalmopathy. Template material for amplifying TCR beta CDR3 regions consisted of RNA transcripts. The study used the HTBI primer set for a first-round RT-PCR of the TCR CDR3. TCRdb re-called the multiplex PCR reads with MiXCR, one entry per CDR3 protein. The sample lists some 350,000 distinct CDR3 sequences, approximately 25% occurring once. The specimen was blood. Receptor source: a man between 50 and 59 years old with Graves' hyperthyroidism.

For this clonotype: A much more abundant neighbour one base away suggests this may be a read error. No conserved phenylalanine or tryptophan ends this CDR3, so it is likely a read error. The chain couples TRBV28 to TRBJ2-7, with 7 bases matching TRBD2. The CDR3 extends over 14 amino acids. V gave up 10 bases and J gave up 0 bases; unmatched junction bases: 9. Germline V gives CDR1 MDHEN, CDR2 SYDVKM. The CDR3 region has the DNA TGTGCCACGTACTCCGGGACTATCTCCTACGAGCAGTACTCC. It translates to CATYSGTISYEQYS.

This clonotype occurred a few times. The V gene is TRBV11-2, the J gene TRBJ1-1, with 7 positions matching TRBD1. Germline V lookup: CDR1 SGHAT, CDR2 FQNNGV. Unmatched junction bases numbered 13, after V lost 2 bases and J lost 10 bases. This CDR3 has 15 amino acids. The CDR3 region is CASSLQGVQGGTAFF. The CDR3 DNA reads as TGTGCCAGCAGCTTACAGGGGGTGCAGGGGGGTACAGCTTTCTTT.

The genes are TRBV12-3 or TRBV12-4 and TRBJ1-1, with 7 bases aligning to TRBD1. The V gene end was trimmed by 6 bases and the J gene end by 6 bases; junction bases not matched to a gene: 4. The CDR3 length is 12 residues. This CDR3 reads CASRDRDSEAFF. The CDR3 DNA follows: TGTGCCAGCAGAGACAGGGACTCTGAAGCTTTCTTT.

This clonotype was counted ten times or more. The chain combines TRBV2 with TRBJ2-4; 12 bases line up with TRBD2. This CDR3 is built from 16 residues. Per germline, CDR1 SNHLY and CDR2 FYNNEI. V shed 6 bases, J shed 8 bases, and the junction held 11 bases outside the gene matches. The CDR3 DNA reads as TGTGCCAGCAGAGATCTAGCGGGAGGGCCGTCGGACATTCAGTACTTC. Translated: CASRDLAGGPSDIQYF.

There are a few counts of this clonotype. The chain employs TRBV12-3 or TRBV12-4 and TRBJ1-6; unclear D gene. CDR3 length: 12 residues. Trimming took off 5 bases at V and 5 bases at J, with 4 bases between the two ends. CDR3 bases: TGTGCCAGCAGTCTTGATAATTCACCCCTCCACTTT. Protein product: CASSLDNSPLHF.

As for this clonotype: A much larger clone sits a single nucleotide away, making a read error possible. This chain uses TRBV2 with TRBJ2-1; no definite D call. The germline gives CDR1 SNHLY, CDR2 FYNNEI. This CDR3 contains 12 residues. The DNA of the CDR3 is TGTGCCGGCAGTAATCGGTTGAATGAGCAGTTCTTC. This encodes CAGSNRLNEQFF.

This clonotype came up many times. The gene calls are TRBV18 and TRBJ2-3; either TRBD1 or TRBD2 may supply D (5 bases each). The CDR3 sequence is 15 residues long. V was pared by 3 bases and J by 3 bases, with 13 bases between. Germline CDR1 KGHSH, CDR2 LQKENI. CDR3 region: CASSPIGTTTDTQYF. In DNA form, the CDR3 reads TGTGCCAGCTCACCGATCGGGACCACTACAGATACGCAGTATTTT.

The table lists this clonotype with a few counts. The V gene is TRBV7-9, the J gene TRBJ2-1, with D possibly TRBD2 on 5 matching bases. Germline values: CDR1 SEHNR, CDR2 FQNEAQ (reference sequence). The CDR3 consists of 15 residues. V dropped 2 bases and J dropped 5 bases, with 13 bases sitting between them. In nucleotides, the CDR3 is TGTGCCAGCAGCTTACCTATCGGGAATGACAATGAGCAGTTCTTC. Its protein is CASSLPIGNDNEQFF.

The V call is TRBV9, the J call TRBJ1-1; D is unclear. V was pared by 0 bases and J by 3 bases, with 12 bases between. The CDR3 has 15 amino acids. Germline V gene sequence: CDR1 SGDLS, CDR2 YYNGEE. CDR3 sequence reads: CASSVAVEGYTEAFF. CDR3 nucleotides: TGTGCCAGCAGCGTAGCCGTCGAAGGGTACACTGAAGCTTTCTTT.

This clonotype was detected only a few times. The chain uses TRBV5-1 and TRBJ2-7; 8 nucleotides line up with TRBD2. V gave up 2 bases and J gave up 2 bases; unmatched junction bases: 3. The CDR3 extends over 14 amino acids. In germline, CDR1 is SGHRS, CDR2 YFSETQ. The CDR3 loop reads CASSLAGVAYEQYF. The DNA of the CDR3 is TGCGCCAGCAGCTTAGCGGGAGTAGCCTACGAGCAGTACTTC.

The rearrangement links TRBV20-1 to TRBJ2-4; 9 bases align to TRBD1. Trimming removed 1 base from V and 3 bases from J; junction bases left unmatched: 7. CDR1 is DFQATT, CDR2 SNEGSKA, per germline (reference sequence). The CDR3 is 16 residues long. As DNA, the CDR3 is TGCAGTGCTAGAGGAGGGACAGGGTTGGTCAAAAACATTCAGTACTTC. This codes for CSARGGTGLVKNIQYF.

This chain's CDR3 is CASSGPGQTGQETQYF. In DNA form, the CDR3 reads TGTGCCAGCAGCGGCCCCGGGCAGACGGGTCAAGAGACCCAGTACTTC. The rearrangement joins TRBV9 to TRBJ2-5; D not certain. V lost 3 bases to trimming and J lost 2 bases, with 17 bases between them. The V gene's germline CDR1 is SGDLS and CDR2 YYNGEE. This CDR3 has 16 residues.

This clonotype was found a few times. The rearrangement joins TRBV7-6 to TRBJ2-3; the D gene is possibly TRBD1 (6 bases). V lost 5 bases, J lost 3 bases, and 18 bases lay in between. Germline V gene lookup returns CDR1 SGHVS and CDR2 FNYEAQ. The CDR3 loop spans 16 amino acids. The CDR3 is CASSPAPQGPTDTQYF. The CDR3 DNA reads TGTGCCAGCAGCCCCGCCCCACAGGGCCCGACAGATACGCAGTATTTT.

The chain recombines TRBV4-1 with TRBJ2-7, with D tentatively TRBD1 or TRBD2 (5 bases each). Looked up from germline, CDR1 is MGHRA and CDR2 is YSYEKL. There are 15 residues in the CDR3. V lost 0 bases to trimming and J lost 4 bases, with 13 bases between them. Here the CDR3 DNA reads TGCGCCAGCAGCCAAGAGGGACGTGGGGGATACGAGCAGTACTTC. It specifies CASSQEGRGGYEQYF.

This clonotype came up many times. The CDR3 sequence: CASARAGRHNEQFF. CDR3 nucleotide sequence: TGTGCCAGCGCCAGAGCGGGGCGGCACAATGAGCAGTTCTTC. The chain links TRBV12-3 or TRBV12-4 to TRBJ2-1, with 7 bases aligning to TRBD2. This CDR3 region has 14 residues. Losses at the gene ends were 8 bases for V and 5 bases for J; bases not matched to a gene: 9.

The chain links TRBV29-1 to TRBJ2-1; 11 nucleotides line up with TRBD2. Losses at the gene ends were 5 bases for V and 5 bases for J; bases not matched to a gene: 5. Germline CDR1 and CDR2: SQVTM and ANQGSEA. This CDR3 contains 14 residues. In DNA, the CDR3 is TGCAGCGTTATAGGGACTAGCGGTCACAATGAGCAGTTCTTC. Translation: CSVIGTSGHNEQFF.

V and J are TRBV20-1 and TRBJ2-3; 10 bases map to TRBD2. The CDR3 contains 14 residues. The germline V gene encodes CDR1 DFQATT and CDR2 SNEGSKA (reference sequence). The trim removed 6 bases at V and 6 bases at J, leaving 9 bases unmatched. CDR3 nucleotides: TGCAGTGCCCCGGTTCTAGCGGGGGCGGATACGCAGTATTTT. Its translation: CSAPVLAGADTQYF.

In regard to this clonotype: At one boundary the junction diverges from the germline segment, which might be a read error. This sequence joins TRBV7-7 and TRBJ2-1, with 10 bases that match TRBD2. Germline CDR1 reads SSHAT; CDR2 reads FNYEAQ (reference sequence). The length of the CDR3 is 16 residues. CDR3 residues: CASSLRASGGHNEQFF. The CDR3 nucleotides read TGTGCTAGCAGCTTAAGGGCTAGCGGGGGCCACAATGAGCAGTTCTTC.

This clonotype was seen a handful of times. The chain carries TRBV28 and TRBJ1-2; D may be TRBD1 (6 bases). CDR3 size: 14 residues. The ends were cut back, 6 bases at V and 5 bases at J, with 16 bases in the middle. From germline, CDR1 is MDHEN and CDR2 SYDVKM. The CDR3 bases are TGTGCCAGCAGCGCACCAGGGGCTATTTATGGCTACACCTTC. Translated, it gives CASSAPGAIYGYTF.

V usage is TRBV5-1 and J usage is TRBJ1-4; no reliable D call. CDR1 SGHRS and CDR2 YFSETQ come from the germline V gene. V lost 4 bases and J lost 7, with 11 bases in between. The CDR3 covers 13 residues. CDR3 sequence reads: CASSPSSSEKLFF. CDR3 coding DNA: TGCGCCAGCAGCCCCTCCTCGAGTGAAAAACTGTTTTTT.

This clonotype was counted many times. The V and J genes are TRBV11-2 and TRBJ2-7; D perhaps matches TRBD2 (5 bases). This CDR3 comprises 12 residues. V lost 5 bases and J 5 bases, leaving 10 bases between the germline ends. Germline V gene data show CDR1 as SGHAT and CDR2 as FQNNGV. The CDR3 loop reads CASSPSGNEQYF. DNA for the CDR3: TGTGCCAGCAGCCCCTCGGGAAACGAGCAGTACTTC.

This clonotype has a handful of counts. This chain joins TRBV15 and TRBJ2-1, with TRBD1 matching 7 bases. This CDR3 spans 15 amino acids. CDR1 LNHNV and CDR2 YYDKDF come from the germline V gene (reference sequence). J was trimmed by 4 bases and V by 4 bases; bases with no gene match: 7. The CDR3 region is CATSTDRALYNEQFF. CDR3 nucleotides: TGTGCCACCAGCACCGACAGGGCCTTATACAATGAGCAGTTCTTC.

At least ten counts were recorded for this clonotype. The chain has TRBV5-1 and TRBJ2-5; no clear D gene. CDR1 is SGHRS, CDR2 YFSETQ, per germline. V was clipped by 5 bases and J by 1 base, with 9 bases between them. The CDR3 covers 13 residues. As DNA, the CDR3 is TGCGCCAGCAGTCGCGAGCTCCAAGAGACCCAGTACTTC. It specifies CASSRELQETQYF.

This clonotype has only one observation. The CDR3 DNA reads TGTGCCAGCAGCTTATCTCTGCTACCTCAGGGCACCTATTTGGGGGAGCTGTTTTTT. It specifies CASSLSLLPQGTYLGELFF. The rearrangement joins TRBV7-2 to TRBJ2-2, with D tentatively TRBD1 (5 bases). Trimming removed 2 bases at V and 8 bases at J, with 27 bases between. Germline-derived CDR1 and CDR2 are SGHTA and FQGNSA. CDR3 length: 19 amino acids.

This sequence joins TRBV6-5 and TRBJ1-4, with D hard to call. The CDR3 contains 14 residues. Germline-derived CDR1 and CDR2 are MNHEY and SVGAGI. V dropped 2 bases and J dropped 6 bases, with 10 bases sitting between them. The DNA for the CDR3 is TGTGCCAGCAGTTACGGCCCAGGAGATGAAAAACTGTTTTTT. Protein product: CASSYGPGDEKLFF.

This clonotype was counted between two and nine times. The CDR3 is CASSYQDSFDTQYF. The CDR3 DNA is TGTGCCAGCAGTTACCAAGACAGCTTCGATACGCAGTATTTT. The chain employs TRBV6-6 and TRBJ2-3; a weak D match, TRBD1 (5 bases). Germline CDR1 MNHNY, CDR2 SVGAGI (reference sequence). V lost 2 bases and J 6 bases, leaving 12 bases between the germline ends. The CDR3 totals 14 residues.

Notes on this clonotype: Sequence at one end of the junction differs from germline and may be a read error. The genes are TRBV24-1 and TRBJ1-2; D ambiguous. The V gene's germline CDR1 is KGHDR and CDR2 SFDVKD. The CDR3 has 15 residues. This CDR3 is CATTDLAFSNYGYTF. Written as DNA, the CDR3 is TGTGCCACCACTGATTTGGCTTTTTCCAACTATGGCTACACCTTC.

The V call is TRBV9, the J call TRBJ2-1; either TRBD1 or TRBD2 may fit D (5 bases each). V gave up 0 bases and J gave up 10 bases, with 14 bases separating them. CDR1 is SGDLS and CDR2 is YYNGEE in the germline V gene. The CDR3 spans 14 residues. CDR3 DNA: TGTGCCAGCAGCGTAGAAGAAGGGTGGGGGGAGCAGTTCTTC. As protein: CASSVEEGWGEQFF.

J is TRBJ2-1 and V is TRBV4-1; the match to TRBD2 covers 10 bases. CDR3 length equals 15 residues. CDR1 and CDR2 from the germline V gene are MGHRA and YSYEKL. J was trimmed by 9 bases and V by 4 bases; bases with no gene match: 9. As DNA, the CDR3 is TGCGCCAGCAGCCGCGAGCGGGAGGGCCGTGGTGAGCAGTTCTTC. It specifies CASSREREGRGEQFF.

This clonotype was recorded many times. The chain combines TRBV3-1 with TRBJ2-5; no clear D. The CDR3 runs 11 residues. V dropped 3 bases and J dropped 4 bases, with 3 bases sitting between them. The germline V gene has CDR1 LGHDT and CDR2 YNNKEL (reference sequence). The CDR3 nucleotides are TGTGCCAGCAGCCAGATAGAGACCCAGTACTTC. Translated: CASSQIETQYF.

This clonotype was counted a few times. The chain joins TRBV18 to TRBJ2-5; TRBD1 or TRBD2 may be the D gene (5 bases each). The CDR3 is made up of 16 amino acids. Trimming removed 3 bases from V and 4 bases from J, with 18 bases in between. The germline gives CDR1 KGHSH, CDR2 LQKENI. The CDR3 bases are TGTGCCAGCTCACCGTCCGCAGCCCGAGGGGCAGAGACCCAGTACTTC. Its protein product is CASSPSAARGAETQYF.

This clonotype was found a few times. V gene TRBV6-1 combines with J gene TRBJ1-2; D remains ambiguous. There are 13 residues in the CDR3. CDR1 and CDR2 (germline): MNHNS, SASEGT. The V end was cut by 10 bases, the J end by 8 bases, with 20 bases between. CDR3 protein: CATPADGSRGYTF. The CDR3 coding sequence is TGTGCCACCCCCGCCGATGGGTCAAGGGGCTACACCTTC.